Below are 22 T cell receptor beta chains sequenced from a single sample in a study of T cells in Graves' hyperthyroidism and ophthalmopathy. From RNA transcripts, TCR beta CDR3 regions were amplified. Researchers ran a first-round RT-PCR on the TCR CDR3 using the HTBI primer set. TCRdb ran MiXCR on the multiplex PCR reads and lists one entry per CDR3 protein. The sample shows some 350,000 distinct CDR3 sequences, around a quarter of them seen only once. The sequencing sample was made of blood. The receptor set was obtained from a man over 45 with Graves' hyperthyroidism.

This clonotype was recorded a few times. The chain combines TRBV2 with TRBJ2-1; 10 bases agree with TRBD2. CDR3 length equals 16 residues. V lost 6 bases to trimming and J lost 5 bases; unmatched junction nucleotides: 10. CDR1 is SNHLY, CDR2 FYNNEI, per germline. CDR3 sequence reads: CASRLGRTSGNNEQFF. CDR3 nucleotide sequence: TGTGCCAGCAGACTAGGTAGGACTAGCGGAAACAATGAGCAGTTCTTC. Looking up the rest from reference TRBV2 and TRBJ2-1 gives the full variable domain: EPEVTQTPSHQVTQMGQEVILRCVPISNHLYFYWYRQILGQKVEFLVSFYNNEISEKSEIFDDQFSVERPDGSNFTLKIRSTKLEDSAMYFCASRLGRTSGNNEQFFGPGTRLTVL.

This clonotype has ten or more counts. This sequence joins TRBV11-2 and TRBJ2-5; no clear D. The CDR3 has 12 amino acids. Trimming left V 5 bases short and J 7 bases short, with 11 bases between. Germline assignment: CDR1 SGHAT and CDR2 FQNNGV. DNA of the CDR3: TGTGCCAGCAGCGTCGACCGAGGGACCCAGTACTTC. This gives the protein CASSVDRGTQYF.

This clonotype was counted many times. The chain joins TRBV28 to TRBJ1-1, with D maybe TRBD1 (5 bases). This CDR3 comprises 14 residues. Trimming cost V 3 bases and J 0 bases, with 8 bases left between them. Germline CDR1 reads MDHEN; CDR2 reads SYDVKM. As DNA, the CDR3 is TGTGCCAGCAGTTTGAGGGGAGTGAACACTGAAGCTTTCTTT. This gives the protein CASSLRGVNTEAFF.

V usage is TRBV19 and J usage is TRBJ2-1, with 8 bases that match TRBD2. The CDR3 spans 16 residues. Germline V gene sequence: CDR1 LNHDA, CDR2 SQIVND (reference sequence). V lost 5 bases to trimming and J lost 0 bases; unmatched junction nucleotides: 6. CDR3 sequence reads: CASSWRSGGSYNEQFF. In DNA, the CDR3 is TGTGCCAGTAGTTGGCGGAGCGGGGGCTCCTACAATGAGCAGTTCTTC.

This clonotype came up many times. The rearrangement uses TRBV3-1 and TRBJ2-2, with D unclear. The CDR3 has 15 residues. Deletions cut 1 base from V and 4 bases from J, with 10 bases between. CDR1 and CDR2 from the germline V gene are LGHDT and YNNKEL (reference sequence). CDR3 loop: CASSQVRISTGELFF. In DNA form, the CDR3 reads TGTGCCAGCAGCCAAGTACGGATTTCCACCGGGGAGCTGTTTTTT.

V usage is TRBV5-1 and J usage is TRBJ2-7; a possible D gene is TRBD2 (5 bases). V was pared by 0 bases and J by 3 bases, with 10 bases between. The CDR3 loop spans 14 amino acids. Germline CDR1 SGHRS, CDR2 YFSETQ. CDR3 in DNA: TGCGCCAGCAGCTTGGGTCAGGCGGGCTACGAGCAGTACTTC. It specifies CASSLGQAGYEQYF.

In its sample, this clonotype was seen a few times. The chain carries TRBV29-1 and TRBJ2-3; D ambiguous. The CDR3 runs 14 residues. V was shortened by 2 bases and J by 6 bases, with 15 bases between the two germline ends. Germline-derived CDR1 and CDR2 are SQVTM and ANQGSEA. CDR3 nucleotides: TGCAGCGTTGAATCGGGCAGGTCCTTGGATACGCAGTATTTT. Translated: CSVESGRSLDTQYF.

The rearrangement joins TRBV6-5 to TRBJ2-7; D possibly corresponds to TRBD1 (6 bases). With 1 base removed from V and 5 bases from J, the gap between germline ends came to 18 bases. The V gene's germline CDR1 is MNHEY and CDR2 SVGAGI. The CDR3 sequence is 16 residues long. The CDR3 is CASSYFARDKSHEQYF. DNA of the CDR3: TGTGCCAGCAGTTACTTTGCCCGGGACAAATCCCACGAGCAGTACTTC.

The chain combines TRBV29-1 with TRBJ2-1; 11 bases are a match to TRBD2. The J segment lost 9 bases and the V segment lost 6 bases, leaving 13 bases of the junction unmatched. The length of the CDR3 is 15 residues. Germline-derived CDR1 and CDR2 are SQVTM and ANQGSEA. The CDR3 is CSVAPPGLAGGEQFF. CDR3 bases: TGCAGCGTGGCCCCCCCCGGACTAGCGGGCGGTGAGCAGTTCTTC.

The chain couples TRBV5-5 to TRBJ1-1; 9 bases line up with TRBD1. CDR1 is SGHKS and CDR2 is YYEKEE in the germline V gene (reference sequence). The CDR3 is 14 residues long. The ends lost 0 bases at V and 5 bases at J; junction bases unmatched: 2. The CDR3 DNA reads TGTGCCAGCAGCTTGGTGACAGGGGGGACTGAAGCTTTCTTT. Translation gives CASSLVTGGTEAFF. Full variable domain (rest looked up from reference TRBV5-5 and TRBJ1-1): DAGVTQSPTHLIKTRGQQVTLRCSPISGHKSVSWYQQVLGQGPQFIFQYYEKEERGRGNFPDRFSARQFPNYSSELNVNALLLGDSALYLCASSLVTGGTEAFFGQGTRLTVV.

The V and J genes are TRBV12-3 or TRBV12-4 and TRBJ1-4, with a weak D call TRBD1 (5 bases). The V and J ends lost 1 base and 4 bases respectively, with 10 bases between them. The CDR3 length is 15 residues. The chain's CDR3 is CASSLGGAGNEKLFF. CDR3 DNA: TGTGCCAGCAGTTTAGGGGGCGCCGGTAATGAAAAACTGTTTTTT.

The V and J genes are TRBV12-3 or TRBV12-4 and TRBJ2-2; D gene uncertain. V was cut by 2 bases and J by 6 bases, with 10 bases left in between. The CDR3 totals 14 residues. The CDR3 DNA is TGTGCCAGCAGTTTAAAGGGCGGCGCCGGGGAGCTGTTTTTT. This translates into CASSLKGGAGELFF.

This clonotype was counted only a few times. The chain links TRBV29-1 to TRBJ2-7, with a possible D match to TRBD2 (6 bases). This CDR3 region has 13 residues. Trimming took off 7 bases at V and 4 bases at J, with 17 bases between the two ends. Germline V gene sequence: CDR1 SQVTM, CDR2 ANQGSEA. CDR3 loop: CSAGMGGEYEQYF. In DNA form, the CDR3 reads TGCAGCGCCGGGATGGGCGGGGAATACGAGCAGTACTTC.

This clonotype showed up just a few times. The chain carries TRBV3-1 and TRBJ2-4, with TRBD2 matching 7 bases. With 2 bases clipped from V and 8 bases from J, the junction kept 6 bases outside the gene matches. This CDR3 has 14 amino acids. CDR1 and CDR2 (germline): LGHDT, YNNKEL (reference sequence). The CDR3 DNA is TGTGCCAGCAGCCAACAAGGGAGGGTCCACATTCAGTACTTC. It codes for CASSQQGRVHIQYF.

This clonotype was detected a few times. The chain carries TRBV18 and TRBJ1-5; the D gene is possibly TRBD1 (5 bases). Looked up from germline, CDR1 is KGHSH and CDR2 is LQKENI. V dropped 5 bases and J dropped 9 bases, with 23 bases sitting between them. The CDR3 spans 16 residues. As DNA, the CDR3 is TGTGCCAGCTCAACGGAAGCGACGGGGCTTGCGAGGCCCCAGCATTTT. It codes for CASSTEATGLARPQHF.

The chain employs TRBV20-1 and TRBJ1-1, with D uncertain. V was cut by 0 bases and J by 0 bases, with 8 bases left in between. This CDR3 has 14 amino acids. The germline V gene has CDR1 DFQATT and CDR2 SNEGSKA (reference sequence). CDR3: CSARDGGLNTEAFF. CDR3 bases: TGCAGTGCTAGAGACGGCGGACTGAACACTGAAGCTTTCTTT.

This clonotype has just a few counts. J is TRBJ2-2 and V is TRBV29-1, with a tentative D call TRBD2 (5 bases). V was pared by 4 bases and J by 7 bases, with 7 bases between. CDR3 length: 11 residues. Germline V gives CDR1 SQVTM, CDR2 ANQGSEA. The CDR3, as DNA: TGCAGCGTTGTTCGGGACGGGGAGCTGTTTTTT. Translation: CSVVRDGELFF.

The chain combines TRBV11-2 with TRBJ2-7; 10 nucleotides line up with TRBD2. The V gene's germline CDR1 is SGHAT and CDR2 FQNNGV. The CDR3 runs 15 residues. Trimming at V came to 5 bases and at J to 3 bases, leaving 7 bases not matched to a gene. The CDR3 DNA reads TGTGCCAGCAGCGGACGGACTAGCGGAGACTACGAGCAGTACTTC. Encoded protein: CASSGRTSGDYEQYF. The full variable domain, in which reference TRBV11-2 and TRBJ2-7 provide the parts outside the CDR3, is EAGVAQSPRYKIIEKRQSVAFWCNPISGHATLYWYQQILGQGPKLLIQFQNNGVVDDSQLPKDRFSAERLKGVDSTLKIQPAKLEDSAVYLCASSGRTSGDYEQYFGPGTRLTVT.

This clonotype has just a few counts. The CDR3 DNA is TGCAGCGACAGGGTGGAGATTAATGAGCAGTTCTTC. This encodes CSDRVEINEQFF. This chain uses TRBV29-1 with TRBJ2-1, with D possibly being TRBD1 (6 bases). V lost 7 bases, J lost 7 bases, and 14 bases lay in between. The V gene's germline CDR1 is SQVTM and CDR2 ANQGSEA. CDR3 length: 12 residues.

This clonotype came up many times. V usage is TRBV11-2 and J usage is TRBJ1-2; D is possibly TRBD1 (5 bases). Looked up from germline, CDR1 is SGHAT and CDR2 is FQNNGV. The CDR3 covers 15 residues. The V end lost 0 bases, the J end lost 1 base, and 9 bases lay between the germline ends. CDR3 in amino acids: CASSLEAGNNYGYTF. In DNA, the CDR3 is TGTGCCAGCAGCTTAGAGGCAGGGAATAACTATGGCTACACCTTC.

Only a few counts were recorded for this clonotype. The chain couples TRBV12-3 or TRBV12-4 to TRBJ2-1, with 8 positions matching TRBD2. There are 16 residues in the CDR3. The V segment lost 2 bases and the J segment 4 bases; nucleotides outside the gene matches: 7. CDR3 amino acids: CASSLLTSGRYNEQFF. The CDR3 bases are TGTGCCAGCAGTTTACTTACTAGCGGAAGATACAATGAGCAGTTCTTC.

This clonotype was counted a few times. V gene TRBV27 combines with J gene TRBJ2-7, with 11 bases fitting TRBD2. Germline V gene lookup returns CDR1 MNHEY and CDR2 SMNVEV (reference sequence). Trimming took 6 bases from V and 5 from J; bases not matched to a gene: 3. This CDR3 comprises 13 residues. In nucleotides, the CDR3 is TGTGCCAGCAGCATGGGACTAGCGGACGAGCAGTACTTC. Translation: CASSMGLADEQYF.